This TCR beta chain came from a study of CD8+ T cells in alopecia areata listed by TCRdb under 2018. Looking at the study overall: Skin from C3H/HeJ donors with spontaneous alopecia (6-12 months old) was grafted onto female C3H/HeJ recipients that were roughly 7-11 weeks old. Scalp clonality was compared among normal scalp (n=4), patchy alopecia areata scalp (n=8), and alopecia totalis/universalis scalp (n=8). To study T cell clonal expansion in alopecia areata, the researchers applied high-throughput TCRbeta sequencing to both the C3H/HeJ mouse model and human patients. Human TCRbeta sequencing covered scalp tissue and sorted CD4+ and CD8+ peripheral blood T cells from patchy and totalis/universalis alopecia areata patients and healthy controls. RNA was extracted with the PAXgene miRNA kit for fixed scalp, the miRNeasy kit for PBMCs, and the RNeasy kit for mouse skin. TCRbeta CDR3 regions were amplified by immunoSEQ multiplex PCR with 35 Vbeta forward and 13 Jbeta reverse primers.

Libraries were made using the immunoSEQ multiplex PCR assay. RNA was extracted from all samples and reverse transcribed into cDNA as template for TCR sequencing. SuperScript III was used for first-strand cDNA synthesis, primed with a 2:1 mix of oligo-dT and random hexamers. A synthetic immune receptor repertoire was used to gauge amplification bias, and whatever bias remained was removed computationally. Sequencing of the libraries was done on Illumina HiSeq using 60 bp reads that spanned the CDR3 and were read from J toward V. Under the source paper's analysis protocol: After raw reads were preprocessed to remove errors, the CDR3 was defined following IMGT conventions as running from the conserved cysteine to phenylalanine. Clonality was computed as 1 minus the Shannon entropy, with the entropy normalized by log2 of the number of productive unique TCRs. CD4 or CD8 identity of scalp clones was inferred by cross-referencing scalp TCRbeta sequences with sorted blood CD4 and CD8 repertoires. Held by TCRdb, this immuneACCESS table contains in-frame sequences only and omits some clones. Under half of the omission traces to an unresolved V gene where checked; the cause of the rest is unknown. That table gives V, J and clone size, and the DNA gave D and trimming. This sample has about 270,000 clones, none of them a singleton. Jointly, the top ten make up 0.9% to 1.5% of the sample.

CDR1 is given as LGHNA and CDR2 as YNLKQL, both from the germline V gene (reference sequence). V sheds 3 bases and J sheds 0 bases, leaving 8 bases between their ends. The cysteine opens and the phenylalanine closes a CDR3 of 14 amino acids. Of the CDR3's DNA, 30 bases were read; they are in frame from base 1. This clone was seen only a few times. It lacks a known antigen. This is a murine receptor, so its gene nomenclature and germline sequences are mouse based. The sequenced fragment ends 4 residues before the CDR3 boundary, so the rest is inferred from the germline J gene. Different DNA sequences within this sample yield the same CDR3. Findings and caveats that apply to the study as a whole: TCR sequences shared between patients were less clear than in mice, possibly partly because of HLA diversity in the patient population. Compared with normal scalp, lesional scalp had higher clonality and more expanded CD8+ clones, particularly in alopecia totalis/universalis, a pattern that suggests antigenic drive. Unlike mouse skin, which is dominated by gammadelta T cells, normal human skin has resident alphabeta T cells that are also sequenced, and this complicates analysis of the scalp TCR repertoire.

Pooled mouse cutaneous lymph node cells were stained for CD4, CD8alpha, NKG2D, NKG2ACE and other markers and were then sorted on a BD Influx. Sequenced input: CD4+ T cells sorted from a lymph node. Recombination linked TRBV5 to TRBJ1-2, with a tentative D gene TRBD1 over 6 matching bases. The sequence was collected from a C3H/HeJ mouse with alopecia areata. The strain carries MHC haplotype H2-k. The CDR3 has the sequence CASSQGQTNSDYTF. The part of the CDR3 DNA that was read is TGTGCCAGCAGCCAGGGACAAACAAACTCC.